These 16 T cell receptor beta chains share one sample of origin, sequenced in a study of cytomegalovirus exposure and HLA in healthy donors. With 60 Vbeta and 13 Jbeta primers, the PCR was carried out. Assay: immunoSEQ multiplex PCR; the TCRdb copy retains only in-frame clones and omits some. The ten most abundant clones cover roughly 5.4% of a sample with about 67,000 clones. The material sequenced was PBMCs. The receptors shown here come from a man aged 25-45 years in good health and CMV-seropositive.

V gene TRBV5-5 combines with J gene TRBJ2-7; D might be TRBD2 (5 bases). In germline, CDR1 is SGHKS, CDR2 YYEKEE (reference sequence). This CDR3 spans 15 amino acids. Trimming removed 2 bases at V and 0 bases at J, with 12 bases between. The CDR3 DNA sequence: TGTGCCAGCAGCTTCGTCGGACTGGACTCCTACGAGCAGTACTTC. It specifies CASSFVGLDSYEQYF.

The gene calls are TRBV4-2 and TRBJ2-3, with a weak D call TRBD2 (6 bases). The CDR3 length is 16 residues. The germline gives CDR1 LGHNA, CDR2 YNFKEQ. Trimming removed 6 bases from V and 3 bases from J, with 19 bases in between. CDR3 in amino acids: CASSLSGEVLTDTQYF. CDR3 bases: TGTGCCAGCAGTCTGTCGGGGGAGGTGTTAACAGATACGCAGTATTTT.

Details on this clone: At one end the junction does not follow the germline gene, possibly because of a read error. The V and J genes are TRBV6-8 and TRBJ2-5; 8 bases align to TRBD1. The CDR3 spans 15 residues. The germline V gene has CDR1 MNHGY and CDR2 SAAAGT. The CDR3 is CASTDRGLRQENQYF. In DNA, the CDR3 is TGTGCCAGCACCGACAGGGGCCTCCGGCAAGAGAACCAGTACTTC.

The genes are TRBV11-3 and TRBJ2-7; 9 bases map to TRBD2. The V and J ends lost 5 bases and 5 bases, in that order; junction bases with no gene match: 10. CDR1 and CDR2 (germline): SGHNT, YENEEA. The CDR3 runs to 15 residues. The CDR3 sequence is CASSNPGLAADEQYF. As DNA, the CDR3 is TGTGCCAGCAGCAATCCGGGACTAGCAGCCGACGAGCAGTACTTC. The full variable domain, with the rest looked up from reference TRBV11-3 and TRBJ2-7, is EAGVVQSPRYKIIEKKQPVAFWCNPISGHNTLYWYLQNLGQGPELLIRYENEEAVDDSQLPKDRFSAERLKGVDSTLKIQPAELGDSAVYLCASSNPGLAADEQYFGPGTRLTVT.

The rearrangement joins TRBV4-1 to TRBJ2-5; 9 bases line up with TRBD2. Matching the DNA end better, TRBJ2-7 makes the J call doubtful. Per germline, CDR1 MGHRA and CDR2 YSYEKL. This CDR3 comprises 16 residues. CDR3: CASSQDSGGTAYEQYF. The CDR3 nucleotides are TGCGCCAGCAGCCAAGACAGCGGGGGGACTGCCTACGAGCAGTACTTC.

The chain carries TRBV18 and TRBJ2-7; 8 bases fit TRBD1. Trimming took 0 bases from V and 2 from J; bases not matched to a gene: 9. This CDR3 contains 17 residues. The germline gives CDR1 KGHSH, CDR2 LQKENI. The CDR3, as DNA: TGTGCCAGCTCACCACCTCAAGGTCAGGGGGCAACCTACGAGCAGTACTTC. Translated: CASSPPQGQGATYEQYF.

This chain connects TRBV5-1 to TRBJ2-5, with TRBD2 matching over 7 bases. Germline CDR1 reads SGHRS; CDR2 reads YFSETQ. V lost 4 bases to trimming and J lost 5 bases; unmatched junction nucleotides: 8. The CDR3 loop spans 14 amino acids. The CDR3: CASSSGTLDETQYF. Written as DNA, the CDR3 is TGCGCCAGCAGCAGCGGGACTTTAGACGAGACCCAGTACTTC.

The chain recombines TRBV4-2 with TRBJ1-1; 8 bases are a match to TRBD1. The germline V gene encodes CDR1 LGHNA and CDR2 YNFKEQ. This CDR3 region has 12 residues. V gave up 3 bases and J gave up 6 bases; unmatched junction bases: 0. In DNA form, the CDR3 reads TGTGCCAGCAGCCAGACAGGGGCTGAAGCTTTCTTT. Residues: CASSQTGAEAFF.

The chain links TRBV29-1 to TRBJ1-3; D is undetermined. Trimming left V 1 base short and J 8 bases short, with 12 bases between. Germline-derived CDR1 and CDR2 are SQVTM and ANQGSEA. This CDR3 is built from 13 residues. CDR3 region: CSVEAVAGDTIYF. CDR3 bases: TGCAGCGTTGAAGCGGTCGCCGGGGACACCATATATTTT.

Note on this clone: Sequence at one end of the junction differs from germline and may be a read error. The genes are TRBV4-1 and TRBJ2-4; 10 bases are a match to TRBD1. CDR3 length equals 17 residues. The germline gives CDR1 MGHRA, CDR2 YSYEKL. CDR3 DNA: TGCGCCAGCACCCAAGACAGGGGGCGGGGGGCCAAAAACATTCAGTACTTC. Translation: CASTQDRGRGAKNIQYF.

The rearrangement uses TRBV29-1 and TRBJ2-1, with D tentatively TRBD1 (5 bases). Trimming took 3 bases from V and 7 from J, leaving 13 bases between them. Germline lookup yields CDR1 SQVTM and CDR2 ANQGSEA. The CDR3 extends over 13 amino acids. The CDR3 protein is CSVDGRGWNEQFF. CDR3 DNA: TGCAGCGTTGACGGTAGGGGTTGGAATGAGCAGTTCTTC.

The chain couples TRBV30 to TRBJ2-7; no clear D gene. V gave up 2 bases and J gave up 0 bases, with 17 bases separating them. CDR1 is GTSNPN, CDR2 SVGIG, per germline (reference sequence). The CDR3 covers 16 residues. This CDR3 is CAWSPHSVRSSYEQYF. DNA of the CDR3: TGTGCCTGGAGTCCTCATTCAGTAAGGAGCTCCTACGAGCAGTACTTC.

This sequence joins TRBV5-1 and TRBJ1-4; the match to TRBD1 covers 8 bases. Unmatched junction bases numbered 7, after V lost 6 bases and J lost 3 bases. Germline V gene sequence: CDR1 SGHRS, CDR2 YFSETQ. CDR3 length equals 15 residues. This CDR3 reads CASTPQTGANEKLFF. The CDR3 DNA is TGCGCCAGCACCCCACAGACAGGGGCTAATGAAAAACTGTTTTTT.

V usage is TRBV6-6 and J usage is TRBJ1-4; D possibly corresponds to TRBD1 (6 bases). Germline V gene lookup returns CDR1 MNHNY and CDR2 SVGAGI (reference sequence). CDR3 length: 15 amino acids. Trimming took 0 bases from V and 14 from J, leaving 19 bases between them. The CDR3 DNA sequence: TGTGCCAGCAGTTACTCGGGCAGAAATGAAAGGGGGCTGTTTTTT. Translated, it gives CASSYSGRNERGLFF.

The chain recombines TRBV29-1 with TRBJ2-1; D is unresolved. Germline V gene data show CDR1 as SQVTM and CDR2 as ANQGSEA. The V and J ends lost 3 bases and 1 base respectively, with 13 bases between them. The CDR3 runs to 15 residues. This CDR3 reads CSVEPHPGSYNEQFF. As DNA, the CDR3 is TGCAGCGTTGAGCCACATCCCGGGTCCTACAATGAGCAGTTCTTC.

The chain is built from TRBV7-6 and TRBJ1-5; weak D call: TRBD1 (6 bases). Trimming pared 2 bases from V and 5 bases from J, leaving 13 bases between. Germline loops: CDR1 SGHVS, CDR2 FNYEAQ. The CDR3 runs 15 residues. For the CDR3, the DNA is TGTGCCAGCAGCTTACGGTCAGGGGTTGATCAGCCCCAGCATTTT. It specifies CASSLRSGVDQPQHF. Full variable domain (missing parts from reference TRBV7-6 and TRBJ1-5): GAGVSQSPRYKVTKRGQDVALRCDPISGHVSLYWYRQALGQGPEFLTYFNYEAQQDKSGLPNDRFSAERPEGSISTLTIQRTEQRDSAMYRCASSLRSGVDQPQHFGDGTRLSIL.